This T cell receptor (beta chain) was obtained from a study of Graves' ophthalmopathy and Graves' hyperthyroidism. Study context: Where ophthalmopathy was absent within 18 months of follow-up, hyperthyroidism was stable. Findings and limits, study-wide: The model's ophthalmopathy progression predictions had approximately 71% sensitivity and 72.22% specificity. Blood shared most expanded thyroid clonotypes above 0.001 frequency.

This clonotype has a handful of counts. Its antigen is not identified. Orbital computed tomography, thyroid ultrasound, TRAb, serum thyroxine and clinical symptoms formed the basis of diagnosis. Amplification targeted the TCR beta CDR3 regions, with RNA transcripts as the source material. A first-round RT-PCR used HTBI primers, followed by a second-round multiplex PCR. TCRdb re-derived calls from the multiplex PCR reads in MiXCR, one entry per CDR3 protein. The data show 1 million to 1.3 million distinct CDR3 sequences, about 35% seen once. The sample comprised peripheral blood or thyroid tissue (not recorded which). The TCR was taken from an adult man with Graves' hyperthyroidism.

The CDR3 coding sequence is TGTGCCAGCTGGAGGGGATATAGCAATCAGCCCCAGCATTTT. Its translation: CASWRGYSNQPQHF. The V call is TRBV5-5, the J call TRBJ1-5; D is possibly TRBD1 (5 bases). Trimming cost V 7 bases and J 0 bases, with 11 bases left between them. This CDR3 region has 14 residues. CDR1 and CDR2 from the germline V gene are SGHKS and YYEKEE (reference sequence).